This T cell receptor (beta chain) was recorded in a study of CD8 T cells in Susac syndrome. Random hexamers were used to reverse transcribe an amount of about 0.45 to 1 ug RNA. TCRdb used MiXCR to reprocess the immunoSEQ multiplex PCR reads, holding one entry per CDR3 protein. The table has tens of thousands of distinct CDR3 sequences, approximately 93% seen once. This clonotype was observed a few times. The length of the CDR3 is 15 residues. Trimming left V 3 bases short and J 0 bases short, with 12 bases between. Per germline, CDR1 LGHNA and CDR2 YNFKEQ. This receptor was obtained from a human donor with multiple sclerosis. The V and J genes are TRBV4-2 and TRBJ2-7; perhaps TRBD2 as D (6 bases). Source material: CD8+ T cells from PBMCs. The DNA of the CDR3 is TGTGCCAGCAGCCACTTAGCGGAGAGCTCCTACGAGCAGTACTTC. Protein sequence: CASSHLAESSYEQYF.